The 24 T cell receptor beta chains below come from one sample, sequenced in a study of shared clonotypes between healthy human individuals. Clones were read by immunoSEQ multiplex PCR, and TCRdb kept only the in-frame ones, dropping some. The repertoire consists of about 2.1 million clones, with 93% occurring once and the leading ten covering less than 2%. Terminally differentiated effector memory CD45RA+ cells were left out of the naive CD8 fraction, which was CD45RO-negative and positively selected for CCR7. Sequenced sample: naive CD8+ T cells from PBMCs. The origin of the receptors is a man aged 18 to 30 in good health. Some clones in this sample may be carry-over from other donors' samples.

The V and J genes are TRBV7-9 and TRBJ2-7, with TRBD1 as a possible D gene (5 bases). V lost 4 bases to trimming and J lost 5 bases, with 21 bases between them. The germline V gene encodes CDR1 SEHNR and CDR2 FQNEAQ (reference sequence). CDR3 length: 16 residues. The CDR3, as DNA: TGTGCCAGCAGCTCAGCAGACAGCTACTCTCTCGACGAGCAGTACTTC. Amino acid sequence: CASSSADSYSLDEQYF. Using reference TRBV7-9 and TRBJ2-7 for the parts outside the CDR3, the full variable domain is DTGVSQNPRHKITKRGQNVTFRCDPISEHNRLYWYRQTLGQGPEFLTYFQNEAQLEKSRLLSDRFSAERPKGSFSTLEIQRTEQGDSAMYLCASSSADSYSLDEQYFGPGTRLTVT.

The rearrangement uses TRBV6-5 and TRBJ2-3, with 11 nucleotides matching TRBD1. With V trimmed by 6 bases and J by 3 bases, 5 bases remained unmatched. Per germline, CDR1 MNHEY and CDR2 SVGAGI. The CDR3 totals 15 residues. The CDR3 region has the DNA TGTGCCAGCAGGGACAGGGGGCAGGTGACAGATACGCAGTATTTT. It encodes CASRDRGQVTDTQYF.

The chain recombines TRBV7-7 with TRBJ2-7; TRBD2 matches at 8 bases. CDR1 and CDR2 (germline): SSHAT, FNYEAQ (reference sequence). The V gene end was trimmed by 6 bases and the J gene end by 0 bases; junction bases not matched to a gene: 10. The CDR3 is 16 residues long. The CDR3 coding sequence is TGTGCCAGCAGTCCGACTAGCGCCGCCGCCTCCTACGAGCAGTACTTC. Its protein product is CASSPTSAAASYEQYF.

This clone appeared once. This rearrangement joins TRBV7-9 to TRBJ1-3; no clear D. Germline V gene sequence: CDR1 SEHNR, CDR2 FQNEAQ (reference sequence). This CDR3 spans 15 amino acids. V shed 1 base and J shed 8 bases, with 15 bases lying between them. The DNA for the CDR3 is TGTGCCAGCAGCTTAGGCGTTGGACTGTCGGACACCATATATTTT. It yields the protein CASSLGVGLSDTIYF.

The V gene is TRBV28, the J gene TRBJ2-1, with a possible D match to TRBD2 (5 bases). Trimming stripped 8 bases from V and 4 bases from J, with 12 bases between. CDR3 length: 13 residues. Germline loops: CDR1 MDHEN, CDR2 SYDVKM. The CDR3 sequence: CASARTDYNEQFF. In DNA, the CDR3 is TGTGCCAGCGCGCGGACTGATTACAATGAGCAGTTCTTC.

This clone was recorded only once. The gene calls are TRBV15 and TRBJ2-1; D might be TRBD1 (6 bases). The CDR3 consists of 13 residues. Per the germline V gene, CDR1 is LNHNV and CDR2 is YYDKDF (reference sequence). V was clipped by 6 bases and J by 8 bases, with 14 bases between them. CDR3 coding DNA: TGTGCCACCAGAGCAACAGGGAACGATGAGCAGTTCTTC. Translation gives CATRATGNDEQFF.

V gene TRBV7-9 combines with J gene TRBJ1-2, with D perhaps matching TRBD1 (5 bases). CDR1 is SEHNR, CDR2 FQNEAQ, per germline (reference sequence). The CDR3 consists of 14 residues. Trimming left V 4 bases short and J 5 bases short, with 14 bases between. CDR3 residues: CASSSGTGLYGYTF. The DNA for the CDR3 is TGTGCCAGCAGCTCAGGAACAGGTCTATATGGCTACACCTTC.

This clone has just one count. Other DNA sequences in this sample translate to the same CDR3. The rearrangement uses TRBV27 and TRBJ1-1; 7 nucleotides align to TRBD1. Germline V gene data show CDR1 as MNHEY and CDR2 as SMNVEV (reference sequence). J lost 2 bases, V lost 9 bases, and 9 bases had no gene match. CDR3 length equals 14 residues. The CDR3 loop is CASSTGAGNTEAFF. The CDR3 DNA follows: TGTGCCAGTTCAACAGGGGCCGGAAACACTGAAGCTTTCTTT.

The chain couples TRBV7-6 to TRBJ2-3; either TRBD1 or TRBD2 may supply D (5 bases each). Trimming removed 8 bases from V and 2 bases from J, with 14 bases in between. The germline V gene has CDR1 SGHVS and CDR2 FNYEAQ. The CDR3 sequence is 14 residues long. CDR3 DNA: TGTGCCAGCCGACCCTTGGGGGTCACAGATACGCAGTATTTT. Translated, it gives CASRPLGVTDTQYF. Based on the CDR3 plus reference TRBV7-6 and TRBJ2-3, the full variable domain is GAGVSQSPRYKVTKRGQDVALRCDPISGHVSLYWYRQALGQGPEFLTYFNYEAQQDKSGLPNDRFSAERPEGSISTLTIQRTEQRDSAMYRCASRPLGVTDTQYFGPGTRLTVL.

The V gene is TRBV29-1, the J gene TRBJ2-1; no clear D gene. Germline V gene sequence: CDR1 SQVTM, CDR2 ANQGSEA. This CDR3 spans 10 amino acids. Deletions cut 7 bases from V and 10 bases from J, with 11 bases between. Here the CDR3 reads CSARLKEQFF. The CDR3 coding sequence is TGCAGCGCAAGGTTAAAAGAGCAGTTCTTC.

The chain joins TRBV9 to TRBJ1-1, with a weak D call TRBD1 (5 bases). This CDR3 spans 14 amino acids. V was shortened by 3 bases and J by 10 bases, with 19 bases between the two germline ends. CDR1 and CDR2 (germline): SGDLS, YYNGEE. The CDR3 nucleotides are TGTGCCAGCAGCGACCTGGAACAGGACCCGAGAGCTTTCTTT. It encodes CASSDLEQDPRAFF.

The genes are TRBV28 and TRBJ1-5, with D perhaps TRBD1 (5 bases). Trimming pared 2 bases from V and 3 bases from J, leaving 11 bases between. Germline-derived CDR1 and CDR2 are MDHEN and SYDVKM. The CDR3 runs 15 residues. The CDR3 DNA reads as TGTGCCAGCAGTTTAGGGGCAGCGGACAATCAGCCCCAGCATTTT. This gives the protein CASSLGAADNQPQHF.

This clone was observed a single time. The V and J genes are TRBV5-6 and TRBJ2-2, with D tentatively TRBD2 (6 bases). CDR1 is SGHDT, CDR2 YYEEEE, per germline. There are 14 residues in the CDR3. Trimming stripped 4 bases from V and 4 bases from J, with 11 bases between. The CDR3 DNA sequence: TGTGCCAGCAGCGGGGGACTTTCCACCGGGGAGCTGTTTTTT. It translates to CASSGGLSTGELFF.

The CDR3 reads CASSLGLRLVDTGELFF. The CDR3 DNA reads TGTGCCAGCAGCTTAGGATTACGGCTAGTGGACACCGGGGAGCTGTTTTTT. The chain combines TRBV7-2 with TRBJ2-2; no definite D call. This CDR3 contains 17 residues. V was pared by 1 base and J by 3 bases, with 15 bases between. Germline CDR1 reads SGHTA; CDR2 reads FQGNSA.

The chain joins TRBV7-9 to TRBJ2-3; TRBD2 matches 13 bases. The CDR3 runs to 18 residues. Germline V gene data show CDR1 as SEHNR and CDR2 as FQNEAQ (reference sequence). J was trimmed by 8 bases and V by 1 base; bases with no gene match: 12. The CDR3 DNA sequence: TGTGCCAGCAGCTTAGTACCGCGACTAGCGGGAGGTCTCGGTACGCAGTATTTT. Translation gives CASSLVPRLAGGLGTQYF. The variable domain in full, completed from reference TRBV7-9 and TRBJ2-3, reads DTGVSQNPRHKITKRGQNVTFRCDPISEHNRLYWYRQTLGQGPEFLTYFQNEAQLEKSRLLSDRFSAERPKGSFSTLEIQRTEQGDSAMYLCASSLVPRLAGGLGTQYFGPGTRLTVL.

The CDR3 is CASESGTGGFSEKLFF. CDR3 DNA sequence: TGTGCCAGCGAGTCCGGGACAGGGGGCTTTAGTGAAAAACTGTTTTTT. The chain uses TRBV28 and TRBJ1-4; TRBD1 matches 12 bases. The CDR3 covers 16 residues. From germline, CDR1 is MDHEN and CDR2 SYDVKM. Trimming took 8 bases from V and 7 from J; bases not matched to a gene: 11. The entire variable domain, with the rest obtained from reference TRBV28 and TRBJ1-4, is as follows: DVKVTQSSRYLVKRTGEKVFLECVQDMDHENMFWYRQDPGLGLRLIYFSYDVKMKEKGDIPEGYSVSREKKERFSLILESASTNQTSMYLCASESGTGGFSEKLFFGSGTQLSVL.

The genes are TRBV7-9 and TRBJ1-2; D is unresolved. V shed 4 bases and J shed 8 bases, with 14 bases lying between them. Germline lookup yields CDR1 SEHNR and CDR2 FQNEAQ (reference sequence). The CDR3 is 13 amino acids. Written as DNA, the CDR3 is TGTGCCAGCAGCTCGGGCCTCTATGAAGGCTACACCTTC. This translates into CASSSGLYEGYTF.

V usage is TRBV4-3 and J usage is TRBJ1-4; D unresolved. Trimming shortened V by 0 bases and J by 10 bases, and 9 bases separated the two germline ends. CDR3 length equals 13 residues. Germline V lookup: CDR1 LGHNA, CDR2 YSLEER. The CDR3 DNA reads as TGCGCCAGCAGCCAAGATCAAAAGGGAAAACTGTTTTTT. Translated: CASSQDQKGKLFF.

The gene calls are TRBV27 and TRBJ2-1; 13 positions agree with TRBD2. CDR1 and CDR2 (germline): MNHEY, SMNVEV (reference sequence). V was clipped by 8 bases and J by 9 bases; unmatched bases: 10. CDR3 length equals 15 residues. The CDR3 loop is CASEEGTSGRGEQFF. The CDR3 DNA is TGTGCCAGCGAAGAGGGAACTAGCGGGAGGGGTGAGCAGTTCTTC.

The chain uses TRBV28 and TRBJ2-1, with 10 bases identical to TRBD2. This CDR3 comprises 15 residues. Trimming at V came to 5 bases and at J to 10 bases, leaving 11 bases not matched to a gene. CDR1 and CDR2 from the germline V gene are MDHEN and SYDVKM. The CDR3, as DNA: TGTGCCAGCAGTCCCCAGGGTAGCGGGAGGAACGAGCAGTTCTTC. Translating it yields CASSPQGSGRNEQFF.

With respect to this clone: Other DNA sequences in the sample encode the same CDR3. The rearrangement links TRBV30 to TRBJ2-7; D unclear. The CDR3 consists of 11 residues. Trimming left V 5 bases short and J 1 base short, with 6 bases between. The germline CDR1 and CDR2 sequences are GTSNPN and SVGIG (reference sequence). In nucleotides, the CDR3 is TGTGCCTGGGGGATTTCCTACGAGCAGTACTTC. It is translated as CAWGISYEQYF.

The chain employs TRBV29-1 and TRBJ2-3; 9 bases fit TRBD1. The J segment lost 3 bases and the V segment lost 3 bases, leaving 4 bases of the junction unmatched. Germline V gene lookup returns CDR1 SQVTM and CDR2 ANQGSEA. The length of the CDR3 is 14 residues. CDR3 sequence reads: CSVEGTGRTDTQYF. The CDR3 coding sequence is TGCAGCGTTGAGGGGACAGGGAGGACAGATACGCAGTATTTT.

The chain carries TRBV6-5 and TRBJ2-1; 7 positions agree with TRBD2. V shed 2 bases, J shed 5 bases, and the junction held 6 bases outside the gene matches. The CDR3 sequence is 15 residues long. Germline V lookup: CDR1 MNHEY, CDR2 SVGAGI. The CDR3 region is CASSYVAGVDNEQFF. The CDR3 nucleotides read TGTGCCAGCAGTTACGTGGCGGGAGTTGACAATGAGCAGTTCTTC.

This clone was seen a handful of times. The rearrangement joins TRBV4-1 to TRBJ1-2; possibly TRBD1 for D (5 bases). The germline V gene has CDR1 MGHRA and CDR2 YSYEKL. The CDR3 loop spans 14 amino acids. V was pared by 3 bases and J by 4 bases, with 12 bases between. The CDR3 nucleotides are TGCGCCAGCAGCCAGAGAATTGGGGCCTATGGCTACACCTTC. Translation: CASSQRIGAYGYTF.